The clone carrying this TCR beta chain was observed a few times. Data came from immunoSEQ multiplex PCR; TCRdb stores just in-frame clones and leaves some out. This table has approximately 97,000 clones, roughly three quarters appearing once. This specimen comes from a study of cytotoxic CD8 clonotypes in ibrutinib-treated CLL. Across the whole study: Average yields of approximately 230,000 productive templates and about 97,000 productive rearrangements characterized the samples.

V shed 6 bases, J shed 4 bases, and the junction held 7 bases outside the gene matches. The CDR3 has 14 residues. CDR1 is MNHNS, CDR2 SASEGT, per germline. V gene TRBV6-1 combines with J gene TRBJ2-7; 9 nucleotides line up with TRBD1. The clonotype originates from a human donor with chronic lymphocytic leukemia. The material was PBMCs, obtained after 24 months of ibrutinib treatment. The DNA for the CDR3 is TGTGCCAGCAGACTAGGGACAGGGTCTTACGAGCAGTACTTC. Residues: CASRLGTGSYEQYF.